This T cell receptor beta chain was sequenced during a study of response to subunit inactivated influenza vaccine. Study-level results: That few new T cells are recruited by each seasonal influenza vaccination was the authors' suggestion.

CDR3 length: 15 residues. Germline CDR1 is MDHEN and CDR2 is SYDVKM. The junction had 10 bases not matched to a gene; V was cut back by 4 bases and J by 4 bases. This clonotype was counted a few times. The antigen is unknown. TCRdb re-called the RT-PCR reads with MiXCR, one entry per CDR3 protein. This table holds about 530,000 distinct CDR3 sequences, about 12% found once. The chain has TRBV28 and TRBJ2-7, with 7 bases identical to TRBD1. Sequencing used PBMCs from blood, obtained on the day of vaccination. The TCR comes from a man aged 50 to 59 who received an inactivated influenza vaccine. CDR3 nucleotides: TGTGCCAGCAGTTCAACCGGGACAGAGAATTACGAGCAGTACTTC. Protein sequence: CASSSTGTENYEQYF.